Below are 5 T cell receptor beta chains sequenced from a single sample in a study of PD-L1 blockade in urothelial cancer. Here immunoSEQ multiplex PCR was the method, and the copy in TCRdb shows in-frame clones only, minus some. This table has more than 80,000 clones, 82% appearing once. The source was PBMCs, collected around atezolizumab (anti-PD-L1) treatment. These receptors originate from a man aged 70 or older with urothelial cancer.

The V call is TRBV19, the J call TRBJ2-3, with a weak D call TRBD1 (5 bases). V was clipped by 6 bases and J by 1 base, with 11 bases between them. CDR3 length: 14 amino acids. Germline V gene data show CDR1 as LNHDA and CDR2 as SQIVND (reference sequence). DNA of the CDR3: TGTGCCAGTAGCTTAGGGGTAGGCACAGATACGCAGTATTTT. It yields the protein CASSLGVGTDTQYF. Full variable domain (missing parts from reference TRBV19 and TRBJ2-3): DGGITQSPKYLFRKEGQNVTLSCEQNLNHDAMYWYRQDPGQGLRLIYYSQIVNDFQKGDIAEGYSVSREKKESFPLTVTSAQKNPTAFYLCASSLGVGTDTQYFGPGTRLTVL.

The chain recombines TRBV9 with TRBJ2-1; 10 bases are a match to TRBD2. This CDR3 is built from 15 residues. Germline CDR1 and CDR2: SGDLS and YYNGEE. The J segment lost 12 bases and the V segment lost 0 bases, leaving 9 bases of the junction unmatched. Written as DNA, the CDR3 is TGTGCCAGCAGCGTAGAGCCCAGCGGGGGGGCAGGGCAGTTCTTC. Its protein product is CASSVEPSGGAGQFF. Looking up the rest from reference TRBV9 and TRBJ2-1 gives the full variable domain: DSGVTQTPKHLITATGQRVTLRCSPRSGDLSVYWYQQSLDQGLQFLIQYYNGEERAKGNILERFSAQQFPDLHSELNLSSLELGDSALYFCASSVEPSGGAGQFFGPGTRLTVL.

The J gene is TRBJ2-3, the V gene TRBV7-3; 8 bases line up with TRBD2. Germline V lookup: CDR1 SGHTA, CDR2 FQGTGA. The CDR3 totals 16 residues. The ends lost 4 bases at V and 2 bases at J; junction bases unmatched: 8. CDR3 sequence reads: CASSSLERGPTDTQYF. The CDR3 DNA reads TGTGCCAGCAGCTCCCTTGAGCGGGGGCCCACAGATACGCAGTATTTT.

The chain uses TRBV7-3 and TRBJ2-7; D perhaps matches TRBD2 (6 bases). This CDR3 has 15 residues. CDR1 and CDR2 from the germline V gene are SGHTA and FQGTGA. Trimming took 1 base from V and 4 from J, leaving 14 bases between them. The CDR3 loop reads CASSLSSGVGYEQYF. The CDR3 bases are TGTGCCAGCAGCTTAAGTTCGGGGGTCGGATACGAGCAGTACTTC. Using reference TRBV7-3 and TRBJ2-7 for the parts outside the CDR3, the full variable domain is GAGVSQTPSNKVTEKGKYVELRCDPISGHTALYWYRQSLGQGPEFLIYFQGTGAADDSGLPNDRFFAVRPEGSVSTLKIQRTERGDSAVYLCASSLSSGVGYEQYFGPGTRLTVT.

The chain joins TRBV11-2 to TRBJ2-1; TRBD2 aligns across 8 bases. The ends lost 0 bases at V and 2 bases at J; junction bases unmatched: 3. The germline gives CDR1 SGHAT, CDR2 FQNNGV. This CDR3 has 16 amino acids. The CDR3 DNA reads TGTGCCAGCAGCTTAGATGTACTAGCGGCCTACAATGAGCAGTTCTTC. It encodes CASSLDVLAAYNEQFF.